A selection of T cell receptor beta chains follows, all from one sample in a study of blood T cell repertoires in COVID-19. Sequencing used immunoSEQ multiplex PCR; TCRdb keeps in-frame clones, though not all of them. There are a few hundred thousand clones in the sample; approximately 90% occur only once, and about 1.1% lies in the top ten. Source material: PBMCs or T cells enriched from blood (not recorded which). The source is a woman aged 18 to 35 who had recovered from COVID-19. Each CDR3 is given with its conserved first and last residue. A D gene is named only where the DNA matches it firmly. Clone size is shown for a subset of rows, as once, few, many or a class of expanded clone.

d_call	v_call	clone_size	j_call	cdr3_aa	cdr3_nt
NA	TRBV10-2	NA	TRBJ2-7	CASRGLSAPYEQYF	TGCGCCAGCAGGGGCCTCTCAGCCCCCTACGAGCAGTACTTC
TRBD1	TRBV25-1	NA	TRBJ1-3	CASSGIQQGTGNTIYF	TGTGCCAGCAGTGGGATTCAACAGGGGACTGGAAACACCATATATTTT
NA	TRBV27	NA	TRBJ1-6	CASSSRRGMNSPLHF	TGTGCCAGCAGTTCACGCCGGGGGATGAATTCACCCCTCCACTTT
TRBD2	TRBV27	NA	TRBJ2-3	CASSTRSGGVADTQYF	TGTGCCAGCAGTACCCGTAGCGGGGGGGTGGCAGATACGCAGTATTTT
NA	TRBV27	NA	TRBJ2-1	CASSFVQASYNEQFF	TGTGCCAGCAGCTTCGTCCAGGCCTCCTACAATGAGCAGTTCTTC
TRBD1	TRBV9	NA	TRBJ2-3	CASSQDRATSTDTQYF	TGTGCCAGCAGCCAGGACAGGGCCACAAGCACAGATACGCAGTATTTT
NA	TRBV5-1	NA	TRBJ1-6	CASSLVGGNTLSPLHF	TGCGCCAGCAGCTTGGTCGGCGGTAATACACTTTCACCCCTCCACTTT
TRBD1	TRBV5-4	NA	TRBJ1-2	CASSVQGALNYGYTF	TGTGCCAGCAGCGTCCAGGGGGCTCTTAACTATGGCTACACCTTC
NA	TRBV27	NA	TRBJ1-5	CASRADIGPQHF	TGTGCCAGCAGGGCGGATATTGGGCCCCAGCATTTT
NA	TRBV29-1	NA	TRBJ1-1	CSVVGAEGMTEAFF	TGCAGCGTTGTTGGGGCGGAGGGCATGACTGAAGCTTTCTTT
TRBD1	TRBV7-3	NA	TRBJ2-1	CASSLKQGALINEQFF	TGTGCCAGCAGCTTAAAACAGGGGGCGTTGATCAATGAGCAGTTCTTC
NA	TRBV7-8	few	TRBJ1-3	CASSPPEGHRNTIYF	TGTGCCAGCAGCCCACCTGAGGGACACAGAAACACCATATATTTT
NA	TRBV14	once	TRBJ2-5	CASSQDPPYRAGETQYF	TGCGCCAGCAGCCAGGATCCCCCTTACAGGGCCGGGGAGACCCAGTACTTC
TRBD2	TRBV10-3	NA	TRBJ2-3	CAIKPSGGASTDTQYF	TGTGCCATCAAGCCTAGCGGGGGGGCTAGCACAGATACGCAGTATTTT
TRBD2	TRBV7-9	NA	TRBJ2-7	CASSSLAGSHEQYF	TGTGCCAGCAGCTCGTTAGCGGGAAGTCACGAGCAGTACTTC
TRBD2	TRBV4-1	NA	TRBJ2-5	CASSRYLLAGVEETQYF	TGCGCCAGCAGCCGCTACCTTCTAGCGGGGGTGGAAGAGACCCAGTACTTC
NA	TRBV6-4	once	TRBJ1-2	CATPRGSIYGYTF	TGTGCCACCCCCCGGGGTTCCATATATGGCTACACCTTC
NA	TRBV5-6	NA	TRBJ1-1	CASSLWRKNTEAFF	TGTGCCAGCAGCTTATGGCGGAAGAACACTGAAGCTTTCTTT
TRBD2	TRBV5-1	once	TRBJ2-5	CASSLGAGGIGETQYF	TGCGCCAGCAGCTTGGGAGCGGGGGGGATTGGAGAGACCCAGTACTTC
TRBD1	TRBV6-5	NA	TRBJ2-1	CASSRTGSYNEQFF	TGTGCCAGCAGTCGGACAGGGTCCTACAATGAGCAGTTCTTC
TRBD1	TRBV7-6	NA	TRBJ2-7	CASSLRAGGHYEQYF	TGTGCCAGCAGCTTAAGGGCAGGGGGCCACTACGAGCAGTACTTC
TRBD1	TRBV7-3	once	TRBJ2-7	CASSSDQGADSEQYF	TGTGCCAGCAGCTCCGACCAGGGGGCCGACAGCGAGCAGTACTTC
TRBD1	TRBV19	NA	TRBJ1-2	CASSLGQGFYYGYTF	TGTGCCAGTAGTCTGGGACAGGGTTTCTACTATGGCTACACCTTC